One sample yielded the 12 T cell receptor beta chains listed below, sequenced in a study of cytomegalovirus exposure and HLA in healthy donors listed by TCRdb under 2017. Library preparation was by the immunoSEQ multiplex PCR assay. A mixture of 60 forward primers for TCR Vbeta segments and 13 reverse primers for TCR Jbeta segments was used in the multiplex PCR. TCRdb retrieved this table from immuneACCESS and kept in-frame rearrangements only. Not all clones are present; in checked studies, unresolved V genes account for under half, and no reason is known for the remainder. In this sample the table shows tens of thousands of clones, around 80% of which occur a single time. The ten most abundant clones make up about 4.5% of the sample. Sequenced material: PBMCs. These receptors were collected from a male donor in good health and CMV-seropositive.

The chain uses TRBV6-1 and TRBJ2-6, with 12 bases aligning to TRBD1. CDR1 is MNHNS, CDR2 SASEGT, per germline. Unmatched junction bases numbered 13, after V lost 6 bases and J lost 1 base. This CDR3 contains 20 residues. CDR3 DNA sequence: TGTGCCAGCAGGGAATTAGGGGGACAGGGGGCGAAGTCTGGGGCCAACGTCCTGACTTTC. It yields the protein CASRELGGQGAKSGANVLTF.

The rearrangement uses TRBV6-1 and TRBJ1-5; D is possibly TRBD1 (5 bases). The V gene lost 10 bases and the J gene lost 4 bases, with 14 bases spanning the gap. Germline V gene data show CDR1 as MNHNS and CDR2 as SASEGT. This CDR3 is built from 13 residues. Here the CDR3 reads CATTVAGNQPQHF. In nucleotides, the CDR3 is TGTGCCACAACCGTGGCAGGGAATCAGCCCCAGCATTTT.

The V gene is TRBV7-9, the J gene TRBJ1-2; TRBD1 aligns across 8 bases. The CDR3 sequence is 14 residues long. Germline CDR1 and CDR2: SEHNR and FQNEAQ (reference sequence). The trim removed 7 bases at V and 8 bases at J, leaving 12 bases unmatched. The CDR3 loop is CASIAGGQGGGYTF. CDR3 DNA: TGTGCCAGCATCGCCGGCGGACAGGGAGGCGGCTACACCTTC. The variable domain in full, with the rest retrieved from reference TRBV7-9 and TRBJ1-2, is DTGVSQNPRHKITKRGQNVTFRCDPISEHNRLYWYRQTLGQGPEFLTYFQNEAQLEKSRLLSDRFSAERPKGSFSTLEIQRTEQGDSAMYLCASIAGGQGGGYTFGSGTRLTVV.

The J gene is TRBJ1-1, the V gene TRBV5-5; D perhaps matches TRBD1 (6 bases). V was shortened by 4 bases and J by 3 bases, with 10 bases between the two germline ends. CDR1 is SGHKS and CDR2 is YYEKEE in the germline V gene (reference sequence). The CDR3 loop spans 13 amino acids. The CDR3 protein is CASSSQGYTEAFF. CDR3 bases: TGTGCCAGCAGCAGTCAGGGGTACACTGAAGCTTTCTTT. Together with reference TRBV5-5 and TRBJ1-1, the CDR3 gives the full variable domain: DAGVTQSPTHLIKTRGQQVTLRCSPISGHKSVSWYQQVLGQGPQFIFQYYEKEERGRGNFPDRFSARQFPNYSSELNVNALLLGDSALYLCASSSQGYTEAFFGQGTRLTVV.

The chain joins TRBV2 to TRBJ2-1; 7 nucleotides match TRBD1. Germline-derived CDR1 and CDR2 are SNHLY and FYNNEI. V trimming: 8 bases; J trimming: 1 base; junction bases outside the gene matches: 2. CDR3 length: 13 amino acids. The DNA for the CDR3 is TGTGCCAGCTCGGGACAGTCCTACAATGAGCAGTTCTTC. This translates into CASSGQSYNEQFF.

The chain joins TRBV18 to TRBJ1-5, with TRBD1 matching over 8 bases. Per germline, CDR1 KGHSH and CDR2 LQKENI. The CDR3 spans 14 residues. Trimming took 5 bases from V and 7 from J; bases not matched to a gene: 7. CDR3 sequence: CASSAGGAGQPQHF. CDR3 bases: TGTGCCAGCTCAGCAGGGGGCGCGGGGCAGCCCCAGCATTTT.

The chain is built from TRBV6-5 and TRBJ2-7; TRBD1 might be the D (6 bases). Germline V CDR1 and CDR2: MNHEY, SVGAGI. Between the trimmed V and J ends, which lost 1 base and 2 bases, there was a span of 15 bases. This CDR3 is 16 amino acids long. CDR3 amino acids: CASSYYTGTNTYEQYF. For the CDR3, the DNA is TGTGCCAGCAGTTACTATACCGGGACAAATACCTACGAGCAGTACTTC.

V and J are TRBV27 and TRBJ2-7; tentative D call: TRBD2 (7 bases). The V end lost 1 base, the J end lost 7 bases, and 20 bases lay between the germline ends. CDR1 MNHEY and CDR2 SMNVEV come from the germline V gene (reference sequence). The CDR3 loop spans 16 amino acids. In DNA, the CDR3 is TGTGCCAGCAGTTTATTATCGACCCGGGGGGCGGAAGAGCAGTACTTC. Translated, it gives CASSLLSTRGAEEQYF.

This clone was counted once. The chain carries TRBV2 and TRBJ1-6, with D uncertain. V gave up 7 bases and J gave up 6 bases, with 10 bases separating them. Germline-derived CDR1 and CDR2 are SNHLY and FYNNEI. This CDR3 has 13 amino acids. CDR3 sequence reads: CASTGESNSPLHF. The CDR3 bases are TGTGCCAGCACCGGGGAATCTAATTCACCCCTCCACTTT. The entire variable domain, with the rest obtained from reference TRBV2 and TRBJ1-6, is as follows: EPEVTQTPSHQVTQMGQEVILRCVPISNHLYFYWYRQILGQKVEFLVSFYNNEISEKSEIFDDQFSVERPDGSNFTLKIRSTKLEDSAMYFCASTGESNSPLHFGNGTRLTVT.

CDR3 amino acids: CAISNTDQPQHF. The CDR3 region has the DNA TGTGCCATCAGTAACACCGATCAGCCCCAGCATTTT. The genes are TRBV10-3 and TRBJ1-5; D gene uncertain. Germline V gives CDR1 ENHRY, CDR2 SYGVKD. V dropped 5 bases and J dropped 5 bases, with 7 bases sitting between them. The CDR3 totals 12 residues.

This clone has a handful of counts. The chain joins TRBV6-4 to TRBJ2-2; no reliable D call. The V gene's germline CDR1 is MRHNA and CDR2 SNTAGT. V was cut by 7 bases and J by 4 bases, with 13 bases left in between. The CDR3 has 14 amino acids. CDR3 DNA: TGTGCCAGCATGCTGAGGTCGGGCACCGGGGAGCTGTTTTTT. It yields the protein CASMLRSGTGELFF.

The chain combines TRBV30 with TRBJ1-4; TRBD1 matches at 11 bases. V dropped 6 bases and J dropped 8; count of bases not matched to a gene: 5. The CDR3 is 13 residues long. Germline lookup yields CDR1 GTSNPN and CDR2 SVGIG (reference sequence). The CDR3 nucleotides are TGTGCCTGTATGGGACAGGGGGTAGAAAAACTGTTTTTT. Its protein product is CACMGQGVEKLFF.